The present T cell receptor beta chain was sequenced within a study of cytomegalovirus exposure and HLA in healthy donors. Findings and limits, study-wide: Roughly uniform depth of sequencing across donors was assumed in presence/absence analyses. Solely CMV serostatus was available to characterize immune exposure.

Germline CDR1 SGHRS, CDR2 YFSETQ. The CDR3 consists of 15 residues. Trimming removed 7 bases from V and 7 bases from J; junction bases left unmatched: 11. PCR was performed using 60 Vbeta and 13 Jbeta primers. TCRdb's table, derived via immunoSEQ multiplex PCR, lists solely in-frame clones and lacks some. The sample comprises about 150,000 clones, 79% of which are singletons, and about 6.7% rests with the top ten. This clone was counted a single time. What it binds is not known. The source material was PBMCs. The V and J genes are TRBV5-1 and TRBJ1-6; 7 nucleotides match TRBD1. This clonotype was sampled from a man aged 50 to 59 in good health and CMV-seropositive. The CDR3 loop is CASSPGGGRNSPLHF. CDR3 in DNA: TGCGCCAGCTCCCCGGGAGGGGGCCGGAATTCACCCCTCCACTTT. Using reference TRBV5-1 and TRBJ1-6 for the parts outside the CDR3, the full variable domain is KAGVTQTPRYLIKTRGQQVTLSCSPISGHRSVSWYQQTPGQGLQFLFEYFSETQRNKGNFPGRFSGRQFSNSRSEMNVSTLELGDSALYLCASSPGGGRNSPLHFGNGTRLTVT.